The 20 T cell receptor beta chains given below trace back to one sample, sequenced in a study of control samples from healthy donors and cancer patients. The data were produced by immunoSEQ multiplex PCR, yet TCRdb's version contains in-frame clones alone and is incomplete. The sample lists more than 10,000 clones, roughly 93% occurring once. Input material: PBMCs. These receptors originate from an elderly man with lung cancer.

The chain joins TRBV7-2 to TRBJ1-5; 8 nucleotides line up with TRBD1. Germline V CDR1 and CDR2: SGHTA, FQGNSA. After removal of 5 bases from V and 2 bases from J, the junction contained 5 bases not matched to a gene. CDR3 size: 15 residues. The CDR3 region has the DNA TGTGCCAGCAGCGGTACAGGGGGGGGCAATCAGCCCCAGCATTTT. This gives the protein CASSGTGGGNQPQHF.

The chain links TRBV6-6 to TRBJ1-3; no firm D call. Germline V gene sequence: CDR1 MNHNY, CDR2 SVGAGI (reference sequence). The CDR3 contains 17 residues. V lost 5 bases and J 0 bases, leaving 17 bases between the germline ends. The CDR3 is CASSPRIWPYSGNTIYF. Here the CDR3 DNA reads TGTGCCAGCAGTCCCCGTATTTGGCCCTACTCTGGAAACACCATATATTTT.

The rearrangement links TRBV4-1 to TRBJ1-1; D is uncertain. The CDR3 is made up of 15 amino acids. V was shortened by 3 bases and J by 4 bases, with 15 bases between the two germline ends. Germline CDR1 is MGHRA and CDR2 is YSYEKL. CDR3 coding DNA: TGCGCCAGCAGCCATGGCTCTTTTTCTGGCACTGAAGCTTTCTTT. Translation: CASSHGSFSGTEAFF.

The chain is built from TRBV19 and TRBJ1-5; D remains unclear. Trimming removed 6 bases at V and 1 base at J, with 10 bases between. This CDR3 has 14 residues. In germline, CDR1 is LNHDA, CDR2 SQIVND (reference sequence). The CDR3 is CASRDKTSNQPQHF. DNA for the CDR3: TGTGCCAGTAGAGACAAGACGAGCAATCAGCCCCAGCATTTT.

The CDR3 protein is CAISDSKGGQGAMRAFF. The CDR3 DNA is TGTGCCATCAGTGACTCGAAGGGGGGACAGGGCGCTATGCGGGCTTTCTTT. V and J are TRBV10-3 and TRBJ1-1; the match to TRBD1 covers 9 bases. Germline V gene lookup returns CDR1 ENHRY and CDR2 SYGVKD. V was pared by 3 bases and J by 11 bases, with 19 bases of the junction left unmatched. This CDR3 has 17 residues.

V usage is TRBV19 and J usage is TRBJ1-1; D is unclear. V was trimmed by 8 bases and J by 2 bases, leaving 15 bases between them. Germline V gene sequence: CDR1 LNHDA, CDR2 SQIVND (reference sequence). The CDR3 totals 14 residues. The CDR3 spells CASRHTSPNTEAFF. CDR3 nucleotide sequence: TGTGCCAGTCGCCATACAAGCCCTAACACTGAAGCTTTCTTT.

V is TRBV10-3 and J is TRBJ2-5; 7 bases line up with TRBD2. Germline CDR1 ENHRY, CDR2 SYGVKD. CDR3 size: 12 residues. With 5 bases clipped from V and 5 bases from J, the junction kept 2 bases outside the gene matches. This chain's CDR3 is CAISQRGETQYF. CDR3 sequence (DNA): TGTGCCATCAGTCAGCGGGGTGAGACCCAGTACTTC.

J is TRBJ2-3 and V is TRBV5-5; a possible D gene is TRBD1 (5 bases). V lost 3 bases to trimming and J lost 3 bases, with 23 bases between them. The germline CDR1 and CDR2 sequences are SGHKS and YYEKEE (reference sequence). The CDR3 is made up of 18 amino acids. The CDR3 sequence: CASSSLRSGAMDTDTQYF. The CDR3 nucleotides are TGTGCCAGCAGCTCGCTTCGAAGTGGGGCCATGGATACAGATACGCAGTATTTT.

Here the CDR3 reads CASRLAGGNEQFF. For the CDR3, the DNA is TGTGCCAGCAGACTAGCGGGGGGTAATGAGCAGTTCTTC. V usage is TRBV7-2 and J usage is TRBJ2-1, with 12 nucleotides matching TRBD2. The CDR3 has 13 residues. V was pared by 6 bases and J by 7 bases, with 1 base of the junction left unmatched. Germline lookup yields CDR1 SGHTA and CDR2 FQGNSA.

This clone was seen more than once but under ten times. This sequence joins TRBV7-9 and TRBJ1-1; no definite D call. CDR1 is SEHNR and CDR2 is FQNEAQ in the germline V gene (reference sequence). The ends were cut back, 6 bases at V and 5 bases at J, with 16 bases in the middle. The CDR3 loop spans 14 amino acids. As DNA, the CDR3 is TGTGCCAGCAGACCGACCCAGGAAGGAACTGAAGCTTTCTTT. It translates to CASRPTQEGTEAFF.

The chain employs TRBV5-8 and TRBJ2-5; TRBD2 is a possible D gene (6 bases). CDR1 is SGHTS and CDR2 is YDEGEE in the germline V gene. Trimming took off 4 bases at V and 1 base at J, with 14 bases between the two ends. This CDR3 spans 15 amino acids. The CDR3: CASSPGDQGQETQYF. As DNA, the CDR3 is TGTGCCAGCAGCCCGGGGGACCAGGGCCAAGAGACCCAGTACTTC.

V gene TRBV19 combines with J gene TRBJ2-3, with 11 bases identical to TRBD2. Germline trimming cut 7 bases from V and 6 bases from J; bases unmatched to any gene: 9. This CDR3 contains 15 residues. CDR1 and CDR2 from the germline V gene are LNHDA and SQIVND (reference sequence). The CDR3 DNA reads as TGTGCCAGTACCCCCTTAGCGGGGGGGATGGATACGCAGTATTTT. Residues: CASTPLAGGMDTQYF.

J is TRBJ1-2 and V is TRBV15; unclear D gene. V was trimmed by 3 bases and J by 3 bases, leaving 5 bases between them. There are 12 residues in the CDR3. CDR1 is LNHNV and CDR2 is YYDKDF in the germline V gene (reference sequence). The CDR3 loop reads CATSREDYGYTF. CDR3 DNA: TGTGCCACCAGCAGGGAAGACTATGGCTACACCTTC.

The genes are TRBV5-4 and TRBJ2-6, with 8 bases that match TRBD2. Germline V lookup: CDR1 SGHNT, CDR2 YYREEE (reference sequence). Losses at the gene ends were 7 bases for V and 0 bases for J; bases not matched to a gene: 3. The CDR3 is 15 residues long. Here the CDR3 reads CASASGSSGANVLTF. The CDR3 coding sequence is TGTGCCAGCGCGAGCGGGAGCTCTGGGGCCAACGTCCTGACTTTC.

The rearrangement uses TRBV7-2 and TRBJ2-7; D is undetermined. V lost 5 bases to trimming and J lost 0 bases, with 17 bases between them. In germline, CDR1 is SGHTA, CDR2 FQGNSA. The CDR3 consists of 16 residues. The CDR3 reads CASSSTRYPRSYEQYF. The CDR3 bases are TGTGCCAGCAGCAGTACCAGGTACCCCCGCTCCTACGAGCAGTACTTC.

The chain recombines TRBV27 with TRBJ1-4, with 7 bases fitting TRBD1. V shed 2 bases, J shed 7 bases, and the junction held 4 bases outside the gene matches. The CDR3 runs to 14 residues. Germline V gene lookup returns CDR1 MNHEY and CDR2 SMNVEV (reference sequence). This chain's CDR3 is CASSLQGGGEKLFF. CDR3 bases: TGTGCCAGCAGTTTACAGGGGGGGGGTGAAAAACTGTTTTTT.

This clone was found once. This chain connects TRBV10-2 to TRBJ2-7; the D call may be TRBD1 or TRBD2 (5 bases each). V lost 8 bases to trimming and J lost 3 bases, with 14 bases between them. The length of the CDR3 is 13 residues. Per the germline V gene, CDR1 is WSHSY and CDR2 is SAAADI. CDR3 DNA: TGCGCCAGCGGGTCGGGGCCAGTCTACGAGCAGTACTTC. As protein: CASGSGPVYEQYF.

The chain joins TRBV10-3 to TRBJ1-1, with TRBD1 as a possible D gene (6 bases). V was pared by 2 bases and J by 2 bases, with 9 bases between. Germline CDR1 reads ENHRY; CDR2 reads SYGVKD. The CDR3 runs 14 residues. CDR3 nucleotides: TGTGCCATCAGTGAGGGCAGGGGAAACACTGAAGCTTTCTTT. It is translated as CAISEGRGNTEAFF.

CDR3 nucleotide sequence: TGTGCCAGCAGCTTATGGAATTCGGGCTACACCTTC. Translating gives CASSLWNSGYTF. The chain joins TRBV7-3 to TRBJ1-2; D unresolved. The CDR3 spans 12 residues. From germline, CDR1 is SGHTA and CDR2 FQGTGA. Trimming removed 2 bases from V and 8 bases from J, with 9 bases in between. Looking up the rest from reference TRBV7-3 and TRBJ1-2 gives the full variable domain: GAGVSQTPSNKVTEKGKYVELRCDPISGHTALYWYRQSLGQGPEFLIYFQGTGAADDSGLPNDRFFAVRPEGSVSTLKIQRTERGDSAVYLCASSLWNSGYTFGSGTRLTVV.

This clone was counted a few times. The chain employs TRBV5-6 and TRBJ2-5; TRBD2 aligns across 8 bases. Trimming took 4 bases from V and 5 from J; bases not matched to a gene: 10. Per the germline V gene, CDR1 is SGHDT and CDR2 is YYEEEE. This CDR3 comprises 15 residues. As DNA, the CDR3 is TGTGCCAGCAGCCCCGGGGGGGGGCGCCCCGAGACCCAGTACTTC. This sequence encodes CASSPGGGRPETQYF.